The next 8 T cell receptor beta chains were all read from a single sample in a study of blood T cell repertoires in COVID-19. The method was immunoSEQ multiplex PCR; TCRdb's version includes in-frame clones alone and lacks a portion of them. Here the sample spans under 250,000 clones, roughly 80% being singletons. Sequenced sample: peripheral blood. Source of these receptors: a woman aged 18 to 35 with acute or convalescent COVID-19.

This clone was seen a handful of times. The chain uses TRBV29-1 and TRBJ1-2; D remains unclear. This CDR3 region has 12 residues. Trimming pared 3 bases from V and 8 bases from J, leaving 13 bases between. CDR1 and CDR2 (germline): SQVTM, ANQGSEA. The CDR3 reads CSVDTYFLGYTF. Here the CDR3 DNA reads TGCAGCGTTGATACTTATTTTCTAGGCTACACCTTC.

The chain joins TRBV15 to TRBJ1-6; D is possibly TRBD1 (6 bases). From germline, CDR1 is LNHNV and CDR2 YYDKDF (reference sequence). Trimming shortened V by 11 bases and J by 5 bases, and 13 bases separated the two germline ends. This CDR3 comprises 13 residues. CDR3 sequence: CAAARGDNSPLHF. For the CDR3, the DNA is TGTGCCGCCGCCAGGGGAGATAATTCACCCCTCCACTTT.

The chain joins TRBV4-3 to TRBJ2-4; a weak D match, TRBD1 (6 bases). The CDR3 runs 15 residues. Germline V lookup: CDR1 LGHNA, CDR2 YSLEER. Trimming took 0 bases from V and 14 from J, leaving 20 bases between them. The CDR3, as DNA: TGCGCCAGCAGCCAAGATCCAGGGGCCTCCCCCAGGAAGTACTTC. It encodes CASSQDPGASPRKYF.

J is TRBJ1-6 and V is TRBV30; D is undetermined. Germline V gene lookup returns CDR1 GTSNPN and CDR2 SVGIG (reference sequence). There are 13 residues in the CDR3. The germline V and J ends were trimmed by 4 bases and 9 bases, with 13 bases remaining between them. The CDR3 DNA reads TGTGCCTGGACCCCCGCGGCGGGTTCACCCCTCCACTTT. This codes for CAWTPAAGSPLHF. Full variable domain (missing parts from reference TRBV30 and TRBJ1-6): SQTIHQWPATLVQPVGSPLSLECTVEGTSNPNLYWYRQAAGRGLQLLFYSVGIGQISSEVPQNLSASRPQDRQFILSSKKLLLSDSGFYLCAWTPAAGSPLHFGNGTRLTVT.

J is TRBJ1-2 and V is TRBV9; 9 positions agree with TRBD1. V gave up 3 bases and J gave up 7 bases; unmatched junction bases: 10. Germline CDR1 SGDLS, CDR2 YYNGEE. The length of the CDR3 is 15 residues. CDR3 residues: CASSGQQGARGGYTF. The CDR3 nucleotides read TGTGCCAGCAGCGGCCAACAGGGGGCTAGGGGTGGCTACACCTTC. Filled out from reference TRBV9 and TRBJ1-2, the complete variable domain reads DSGVTQTPKHLITATGQRVTLRCSPRSGDLSVYWYQQSLDQGLQFLIQYYNGEERAKGNILERFSAQQFPDLHSELNLSSLELGDSALYFCASSGQQGARGGYTFGSGTRLTVV.

The chain combines TRBV19 with TRBJ2-1, with TRBD2 matching 7 bases. Germline-derived CDR1 and CDR2 are LNHDA and SQIVND (reference sequence). Trimming cost V 1 base and J 4 bases; bases outside gene matches: 7. The CDR3 sequence is 16 residues long. The CDR3, as DNA: TGTGCCAGTAGTATAGGATCTGCTAGCGGATACAATGAGCAGTTCTTC. It translates to CASSIGSASGYNEQFF. Based on the CDR3 plus reference TRBV19 and TRBJ2-1, the full variable domain is DGGITQSPKYLFRKEGQNVTLSCEQNLNHDAMYWYRQDPGQGLRLIYYSQIVNDFQKGDIAEGYSVSREKKESFPLTVTSAQKNPTAFYLCASSIGSASGYNEQFFGPGTRLTVL.

The chain recombines TRBV2 with TRBJ1-5; D gene ambiguous. CDR3 size: 14 residues. CDR1 is SNHLY, CDR2 FYNNEI, per germline. Trimming took 3 bases from V and 0 from J, leaving 6 bases between them. The CDR3 DNA follows: TGTGCCAGCAGTGATATCCGTAGCAATCAGCCCCAGCATTTT. Translated, it gives CASSDIRSNQPQHF.

The chain has TRBV18 and TRBJ2-1; D is ambiguous. Germline V gene lookup returns CDR1 KGHSH and CDR2 LQKENI. This CDR3 has 14 amino acids. Trimming stripped 0 bases from V and 0 bases from J, with 3 bases between. CDR3 sequence reads: CASSPPSSYNEQFF. The CDR3 nucleotides are TGTGCCAGCTCACCACCTAGCTCCTACAATGAGCAGTTCTTC.